This record covers a single TCR beta chain. Its antigen remains unidentified. The sample comes from a study of CD8 T cells in ankylosing spondylitis. Broader study findings: Relatively scarce in peripheral blood, disease-linked clones were CD8+. A motif in TCR beta, a set of seven to nine highly homologous variants, appeared characteristic of ankylosing spondylitis blood.

The CDR3 has 14 residues. Per the germline V gene, CDR1 is SGDLS and CDR2 is YYNGEE. V was pared by 3 bases and J by 3 bases, with 12 bases between. Molecular-barcoded quantitative 5'-RACE produced these TCR beta libraries. TCRdb reanalysed the 5' RACE reads using MiXCR and keeps one entry per CDR3 protein. This sample has approximately 45,000 distinct CDR3 sequences; 3.5% to 4% occur once, and the top ten carry 4%. The source material was blood, either unsorted or a sorted T cell fraction (not recorded which). This rearrangement joins TRBV9 to TRBJ1-1; D remains unclear. This sequence originates from a female donor with ankylosing spondylitis or in good health (not recorded which). CDR3 bases: TGTGCCAGCAGCGCAGGCCATTTGGACACTGAAGCTTTCTTT. This translates into CASSAGHLDTEAFF.